The source of this TCR beta chain is a study of blood T cell repertoires in COVID-19 (dated by TCRdb to the early 2020s). With regard to the full study: Samples from collaborators originated in the United States, Italy and Spain and spanned both the acute and convalescent phases of COVID-19. The prospective study material was composed of cDNA or gDNA derived from T cells, B-cell-depleted T cells, or PBMCs. Subjects who had been exposed to COVID-19, were actively infected with it, or had recovered from it provided the deeply sampled blood TCRbeta repertoires that made up the dataset. A freely available public database, intended as a resource for researchers studying the immune response to SARS-CoV-2, is where the repertoires were released. Samples were obtained from the ongoing ImmuneRACE study (first 160 participants) and from some 1,300 subjects provided by 6 global collaborators. Nearly every sample came with metadata listing a de-identified subject ID, COVID-19 status, age in years and sex. HLA class I and class II types, where available, came from metadata supplied by the sample provider rather than from assay-based typing. The paper as a whole reports these results and caveats: Clinical and demographic metadata were provided uncurated, with the amount varying by source and participant.

Whole blood was collected in K2EDTA tubes by collaborating institutions according to the institutions' own protocols. For TCRbeta analysis, collaborators shipped samples as frozen whole blood, isolated PBMCs, or DNA extracted from either of those sample types. For this clone: Its antigen is not yet known. Per-base quality was not reported, and no clone a single base away is much larger than it.

V is clipped by 3 bases and J by 2 bases, and the sequence between their germline boundaries is 10 bases long. CDR1 and CDR2 (KGHSH, LQKENI) derive from the germline V gene. The CDR3 runs 14 residues from the cysteine to the phenylalanine. Only CDR3 DNA remains: 42 bases, in frame from the first base. TCRbeta CDR3 regions were amplified from genomic DNA by means of the immunoSEQ Assay, a bias-controlled multiplex PCR. The original pipeline was this. The number of nucleated cells in each sample was estimated by amplification of reference gene primers within the assay. Sequence reads were collapsed and filtered to measure the absolute abundance of every unique TCRbeta CDR3 rearrangement. For each sample, productive Simpson clonality was calculated by taking the square root of Simpson's diversity index across productive rearrangements. TCRdb carries this immuneACCESS record with in-frame sequences only. Its versions omit some clonotypes, under half of them owing to an unresolved V gene in the studies checked, with the rest unexplained. V and J calls and clone size are given by that table; D and trimming were obtained from the DNA. The sample profile shows around 250,000 clones; around 86% of them were found once. Clones ranked in the top ten supply about 8.6% of the sample.

The chain joins TRBV18 to TRBJ1-1; there is no confident call for the D gene. The sequence derives from a man in his forties with active or convalescent COVID-19. The specimen was peripheral blood. The CDR3 has the sequence CASSPIESNTEAFF. The DNA sequence is TGTGCCAGCTCACCTATCGAGTCAAACACTGAAGCTTTCTTT.